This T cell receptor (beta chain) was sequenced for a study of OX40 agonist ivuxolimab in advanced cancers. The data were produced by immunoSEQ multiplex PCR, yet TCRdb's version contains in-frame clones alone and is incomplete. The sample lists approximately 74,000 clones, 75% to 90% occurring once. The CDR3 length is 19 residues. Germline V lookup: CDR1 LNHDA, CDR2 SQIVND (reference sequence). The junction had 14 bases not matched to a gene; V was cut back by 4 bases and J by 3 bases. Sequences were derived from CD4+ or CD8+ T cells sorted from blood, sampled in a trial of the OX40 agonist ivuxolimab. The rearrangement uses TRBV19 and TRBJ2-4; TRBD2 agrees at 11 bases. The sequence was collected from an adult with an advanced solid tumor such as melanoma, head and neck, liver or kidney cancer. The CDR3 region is CASSKDSGRAAWDKNIQYF. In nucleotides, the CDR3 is TGTGCCAGTAGTAAGGATAGCGGGAGGGCTGCTTGGGACAAAAACATTCAGTACTTC.